The 11 T cell receptor beta chains below come from one sample, sequenced in a study of blood T cell repertoires in COVID-19. TCRdb's copy holds only in-frame clones and misses some; the assay was immunoSEQ multiplex PCR. This sample has fewer than 250,000 clones, with 84% found just once. Sequencing used PBMCs or T cells enriched from blood (not recorded which). These receptors were obtained from a man aged 60 to 75 who had recovered from COVID-19.

This clone appeared a few times. The rearrangement uses TRBV18 and TRBJ2-7; tentatively, D is TRBD1 (6 bases). This CDR3 is 14 amino acids long. V gave up 3 bases and J gave up 5 bases, with 14 bases separating them. CDR1 KGHSH and CDR2 LQKENI come from the germline V gene. DNA for the CDR3: TGTGCCAGCTCACCGGGGGCACGCGAAGACGAGCAGTACTTC. Translated: CASSPGAREDEQYF.

The chain recombines TRBV5-1 with TRBJ2-5; the D gene is possibly TRBD2 (6 bases). The V end lost 3 bases, the J end lost 2 bases, and 8 bases lay between the germline ends. CDR3 size: 13 residues. Germline V gives CDR1 SGHRS, CDR2 YFSETQ. The CDR3, as DNA: TGCGCCAGCAGCTGGGACTTTCAAGAGACCCAGTACTTC. It yields the protein CASSWDFQETQYF.

V gene TRBV6-5 combines with J gene TRBJ1-6, with D unclear. This CDR3 has 15 amino acids. V gave up 7 bases and J gave up 3 bases, with 13 bases separating them. Germline values: CDR1 MNHEY, CDR2 SVGAGI. This chain's CDR3 is CASTPGFIYNSPLHF. DNA for the CDR3: TGTGCCAGCACCCCCGGGTTCATCTATAATTCACCCCTCCACTTT.

V and J are TRBV5-1 and TRBJ1-3; 7 bases agree with TRBD1. The CDR3 totals 15 residues. CDR1 is SGHRS, CDR2 YFSETQ, per germline. Trimming took 4 bases from V and 1 from J; bases not matched to a gene: 5. CDR3 region: CASSTTGSSGNTIYF. The DNA of the CDR3 is TGCGCCAGCAGCACGACAGGGTCGTCTGGAAACACCATATATTTT. Supplemented by reference TRBV5-1 and TRBJ1-3, the full variable domain reads KAGVTQTPRYLIKTRGQQVTLSCSPISGHRSVSWYQQTPGQGLQFLFEYFSETQRNKGNFPGRFSGRQFSNSRSEMNVSTLELGDSALYLCASSTTGSSGNTIYFGEGSWLTVV.

V usage is TRBV2 and J usage is TRBJ2-2, with TRBD2 matching 9 bases. Germline assignment: CDR1 SNHLY and CDR2 FYNNEI. Trimming removed 4 bases from V and 5 bases from J; junction bases left unmatched: 8. The CDR3 is made up of 16 amino acids. CDR3 protein: CASSGLAEPSTGELFF. The CDR3 nucleotides are TGTGCCAGCAGTGGACTAGCGGAACCCTCTACCGGGGAGCTGTTTTTT.

The CDR3 spells CASSSTIQGSTEAFF. For the CDR3, the DNA is TGCGCCAGCAGCTCCACTATCCAGGGAAGCACTGAAGCTTTCTTT. The chain carries TRBV5-1 and TRBJ1-1; D might be TRBD1 (5 bases). Trimming took off 3 bases at V and 4 bases at J, with 16 bases between the two ends. CDR1 is SGHRS and CDR2 is YFSETQ in the germline V gene. CDR3 length equals 15 residues.

The CDR3 region has the DNA TGTGCCAGCAGCCCGGAGGGTAACTCCTACGAGCAGTACTTC. Its protein is CASSPEGNSYEQYF. The rearrangement joins TRBV11-3 to TRBJ2-7; tentatively, D is TRBD2 (6 bases). CDR3 length equals 14 residues. Germline CDR1 SGHNT, CDR2 YENEEA. V was pared by 5 bases and J by 0 bases, with 11 bases between. The whole variable domain, filled in from reference TRBV11-3 and TRBJ2-7, reads EAGVVQSPRYKIIEKKQPVAFWCNPISGHNTLYWYLQNLGQGPELLIRYENEEAVDDSQLPKDRFSAERLKGVDSTLKIQPAELGDSAVYLCASSPEGNSYEQYFGPGTRLTVT.

The chain is built from TRBV5-5 and TRBJ1-2; possible D gene TRBD1, 6 bases. This CDR3 has 14 residues. Trimming pared 3 bases from V and 4 bases from J, leaving 13 bases between. Germline V lookup: CDR1 SGHKS, CDR2 YYEKEE (reference sequence). CDR3 amino acids: CASSYDRNLYGYTF. The CDR3 coding sequence is TGTGCCAGCAGCTACGACAGGAACCTCTATGGCTACACCTTC.

The chain employs TRBV6-5 and TRBJ2-2, with a weak D call TRBD1 (6 bases). The germline CDR1 and CDR2 sequences are MNHEY and SVGAGI. The CDR3 spans 14 residues. The germline V and J ends were trimmed by 6 bases and 8 bases, with 16 bases remaining between them. This chain's CDR3 is CASRQQGHGGELFF. DNA of the CDR3: TGTGCCAGCAGACAACAGGGACATGGTGGGGAGCTGTTTTTT.

There are a few counts of this clone. The V gene is TRBV11-3, the J gene TRBJ2-1; 10 nucleotides agree with TRBD2. The CDR3 sequence is 16 residues long. Germline CDR1 and CDR2: SGHNT and YENEEA. V lost 4 bases to trimming and J lost 1 base; unmatched junction nucleotides: 4. The CDR3 region has the DNA TGTGCCAGCAGCTCCAGGACTAGCGGATCCTACAATGAGCAGTTCTTC. Protein: CASSSRTSGSYNEQFF.

V and J are TRBV9 and TRBJ1-1; a weak D match, TRBD1 (5 bases). CDR3 size: 15 residues. The V and J ends lost 3 bases and 2 bases respectively, with 14 bases between them. Germline CDR1 SGDLS, CDR2 YYNGEE. The CDR3 spells CASSAGTITNTEAFF. CDR3 sequence (DNA): TGTGCCAGCAGCGCCGGGACTATCACCAACACTGAAGCTTTCTTT.